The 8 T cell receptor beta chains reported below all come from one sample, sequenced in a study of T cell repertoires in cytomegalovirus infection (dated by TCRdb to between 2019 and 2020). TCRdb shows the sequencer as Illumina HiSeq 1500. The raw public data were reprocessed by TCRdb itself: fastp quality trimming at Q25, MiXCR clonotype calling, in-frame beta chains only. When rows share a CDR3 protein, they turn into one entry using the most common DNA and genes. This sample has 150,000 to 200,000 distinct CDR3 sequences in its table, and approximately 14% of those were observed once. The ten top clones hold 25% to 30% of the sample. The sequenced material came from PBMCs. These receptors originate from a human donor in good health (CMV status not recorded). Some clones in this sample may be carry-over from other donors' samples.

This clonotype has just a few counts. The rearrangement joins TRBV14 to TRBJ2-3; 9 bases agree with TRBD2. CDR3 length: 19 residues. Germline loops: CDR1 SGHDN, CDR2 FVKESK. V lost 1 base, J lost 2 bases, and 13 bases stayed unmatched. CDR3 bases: TGTGCCAGCAGCCAAGGGGGAAGAGGCCTAGCGGGGTTCACAGATACGCAGTATTTT. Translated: CASSQGGRGLAGFTDTQYF.

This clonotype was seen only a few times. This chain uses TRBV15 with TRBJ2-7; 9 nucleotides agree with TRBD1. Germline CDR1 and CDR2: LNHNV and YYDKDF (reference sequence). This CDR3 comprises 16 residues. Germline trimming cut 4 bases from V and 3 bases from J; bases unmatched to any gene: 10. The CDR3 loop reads CATSTLGQGNIYEQYF. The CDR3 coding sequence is TGTGCCACCAGCACTCTGGGACAGGGAAACATCTACGAGCAGTACTTC.

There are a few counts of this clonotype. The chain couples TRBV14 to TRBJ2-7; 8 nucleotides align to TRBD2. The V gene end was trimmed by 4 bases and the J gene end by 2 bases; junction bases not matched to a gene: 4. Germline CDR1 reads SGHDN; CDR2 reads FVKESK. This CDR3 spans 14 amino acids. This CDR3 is CASSPWRGAYEQYF. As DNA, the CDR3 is TGTGCCAGCAGCCCTTGGCGGGGGGCCTACGAGCAGTACTTC.

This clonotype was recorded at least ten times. Written as DNA, the CDR3 is TGCAGTGCTAGGAAACTCTCCTCTGGAAACACCATATATTTT. Amino acid sequence: CSARKLSSGNTIYF. This chain links TRBV20-1 with TRBJ1-3; D is uncertain. Germline assignment: CDR1 DFQATT and CDR2 SNEGSKA (reference sequence). V shed 3 bases and J shed 0 bases, with 9 bases lying between them. This CDR3 is 14 amino acids long.

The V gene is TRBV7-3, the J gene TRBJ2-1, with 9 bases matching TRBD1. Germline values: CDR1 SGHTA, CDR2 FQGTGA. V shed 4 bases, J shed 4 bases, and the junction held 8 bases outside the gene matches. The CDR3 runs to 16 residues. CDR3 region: CASSSSGQGQYNEQFF. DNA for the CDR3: TGTGCCAGCAGCTCCTCGGGACAGGGACAGTACAATGAGCAGTTCTTC.

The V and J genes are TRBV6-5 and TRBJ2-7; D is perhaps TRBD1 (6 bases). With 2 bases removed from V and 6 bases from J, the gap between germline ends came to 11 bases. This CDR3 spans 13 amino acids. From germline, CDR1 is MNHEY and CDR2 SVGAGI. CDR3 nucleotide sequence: TGTGCCAGCAGTTACGGCAGGGGAAGCGAGCAGTACTTC. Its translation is CASSYGRGSEQYF.

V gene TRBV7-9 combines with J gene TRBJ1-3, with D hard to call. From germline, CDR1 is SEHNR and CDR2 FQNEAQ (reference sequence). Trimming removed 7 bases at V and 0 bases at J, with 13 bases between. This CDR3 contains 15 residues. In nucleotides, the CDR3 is TGTGCCAGCACCCTATCCGGGAGCTCTGGAAACACCATATATTTT. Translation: CASTLSGSSGNTIYF.

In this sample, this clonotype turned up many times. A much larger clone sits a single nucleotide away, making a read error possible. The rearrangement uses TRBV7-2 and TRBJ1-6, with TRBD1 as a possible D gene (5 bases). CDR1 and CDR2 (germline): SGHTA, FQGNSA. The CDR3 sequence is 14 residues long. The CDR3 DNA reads TGTGCCAGCACCGCGGACTTAGGGGATTCACACCTCCACTTT. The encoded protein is CASTADLGDSHLHF.